Presented here are 15 T cell receptor beta chains from one specimen sequenced in a study of identical twins. TCRdb fed the 5' RACE reads into MiXCR, producing one record per CDR3 protein. The sample includes around 1.7 million distinct CDR3 sequences, about 31% of them seen just once. Sequencing used cord blood. These receptors were collected from a newborn girl in good health.

The chain joins TRBV7-2 to TRBJ2-2; 9 bases agree with TRBD2. After removal of 5 bases from V and 5 bases from J, the junction contained 12 bases not matched to a gene. The CDR3 loop spans 17 amino acids. Germline assignment: CDR1 SGHTA and CDR2 FQGNSA. The CDR3 spells CASSPTNLAGMTGELFF. Here the CDR3 DNA reads TGTGCCAGCAGCCCCACTAATCTAGCGGGAATGACCGGGGAGCTGTTTTTT.

This clonotype was seen only a few times. V gene TRBV20-1 combines with J gene TRBJ2-3, with 8 bases that match TRBD2. Trimming took 4 bases from V and 0 from J; bases not matched to a gene: 6. Germline lookup yields CDR1 DFQATT and CDR2 SNEGSKA (reference sequence). The length of the CDR3 is 15 residues. Written as DNA, the CDR3 is TGCAGTGCTATCTTAGCGGGGACGAGCACAGATACGCAGTATTTT. Protein product: CSAILAGTSTDTQYF.

This clonotype was counted only a few times. This chain links TRBV12-3 or TRBV12-4 with TRBJ2-7, with D perhaps matching TRBD1 (6 bases). Trimming shortened V by 5 bases and J by 3 bases, and 14 bases separated the two germline ends. This CDR3 spans 14 amino acids. This chain's CDR3 is CASSTYPGHYEQYF. In DNA form, the CDR3 reads TGTGCCAGCAGTACATATCCGGGACACTACGAGCAGTACTTC.

The V gene is TRBV12-3 or TRBV12-4, the J gene TRBJ2-1; either TRBD1 or TRBD2 may supply D (5 bases each). The CDR3 contains 15 residues. V was shortened by 7 bases and J by 2 bases, with 15 bases between the two germline ends. CDR3: CASTKLGDPYNEQFF. DNA for the CDR3: TGTGCCAGCACCAAGCTAGGGGACCCCTACAATGAGCAGTTCTTC.

This clonotype was seen more than once but under ten times. A single base separates this from a much larger clone, so it may be a read error. V is TRBV2 and J is TRBJ1-2, with D perhaps matching TRBD1 (5 bases). Germline V gene sequence: CDR1 SNHLY, CDR2 FYNNEI. The V gene lost 6 bases and the J gene lost 4 bases, with 9 bases spanning the gap. The CDR3 loop spans 12 amino acids. In DNA form, the CDR3 reads TGTGCCAGCAGAGCGACAGTCTATGGCTACACCTTC. The encoded protein is CASRATVYGYTF.

There are many counts of this clonotype. This rearrangement joins TRBV10-3 to TRBJ2-1, with TRBD1 as a possible D gene (5 bases). Germline CDR1 ENHRY, CDR2 SYGVKD. The V and J ends lost 4 bases and 3 bases respectively, with 13 bases between them. The CDR3 extends over 15 amino acids. Here the CDR3 reads CAISGGRDGYNEQFF. For the CDR3, the DNA is TGTGCCATCAGTGGGGGCAGGGATGGCTACAATGAGCAGTTCTTC.

The rearrangement joins TRBV6-1 to TRBJ2-7, with a weak D call TRBD1 (6 bases). CDR3 length equals 14 residues. Germline V gene sequence: CDR1 MNHNS, CDR2 SASEGT. The V end was cut by 7 bases, the J end by 1 base, with 14 bases between. CDR3 DNA: TGTGCCAGCAAGGTCCGACAGGAGTCCTACGAGCAGTACTTC. It encodes CASKVRQESYEQYF.

About this clonotype itself: Its ends do not fully match the called genes, so a read error is possible. The chain employs TRBV20-1 and TRBJ2-7; 10 bases match TRBD2. The germline V gene encodes CDR1 DFQATT and CDR2 SNEGSKA (reference sequence). The CDR3 has 15 residues. The CDR3 DNA is TGCAGCGCTAGAGATATTCTAGCGGGAGTAGGAGAGCAGTACTTC. Protein product: CSARDILAGVGEQYF.

In this sample, this clonotype turned up many times. The rearrangement links TRBV10-2 to TRBJ2-5; 12 bases agree with TRBD2. CDR3 length: 17 amino acids. With 1 base clipped from V and 1 base from J, the junction kept 4 bases outside the gene matches. Germline CDR1 WSHSY, CDR2 SAAADI. For the CDR3, the DNA is TGCGCCAGCAGTGAGTTTAGACTAGCGGGGGTCCAAGAGACCCAGTACTTC. Translating it yields CASSEFRLAGVQETQYF.

The genes are TRBV27 and TRBJ2-1, with 8 bases fitting TRBD2. This CDR3 contains 17 residues. Germline CDR1 and CDR2: MNHEY and SMNVEV (reference sequence). V was clipped by 2 bases and J by 6 bases; unmatched bases: 12. The CDR3 region is CASSLNGGGTTVNEQFF. In DNA form, the CDR3 reads TGTGCCAGCAGTTTAAACGGCGGGGGGACAACCGTCAATGAGCAGTTCTTC.

V usage is TRBV4-2 and J usage is TRBJ1-5; D is uncertain. Germline CDR1 and CDR2: LGHNA and YNFKEQ. This CDR3 region has 15 residues. V was shortened by 5 bases and J by 6 bases, with 17 bases between the two germline ends. CDR3 in DNA: TGTGCCAGCAGCAGCCTGGGAGGGTCTCGTCAGCCCCAGCATTTT. Encoded protein: CASSSLGGSRQPQHF.

The chain couples TRBV13 to TRBJ1-2, with 8 bases aligning to TRBD1. V was pared by 5 bases and J by 8 bases, with 13 bases of the junction left unmatched. The CDR3 has 15 residues. Germline CDR1 and CDR2: PRHDT and FYEKMQ (reference sequence). CDR3 protein: CASSAQGQAYFGYTF. The DNA for the CDR3 is TGTGCCAGCAGCGCCCAGGGACAGGCCTATTTCGGCTACACCTTC.

The rearrangement uses TRBV9 and TRBJ2-1, with 14 bases fitting TRBD2. V lost 0 bases to trimming and J lost 7 bases; unmatched junction nucleotides: 6. The CDR3 spans 17 residues. Germline assignment: CDR1 SGDLS and CDR2 YYNGEE. CDR3 residues: CASSVGPGLAGENEQFF. DNA of the CDR3: TGTGCCAGCAGCGTAGGGCCGGGACTAGCGGGAGAGAATGAGCAGTTCTTC.

In this sample, this clonotype turned up a few times. As DNA, the CDR3 is TGCAGTGCTAGTCGAAGGACAGGGGGCGCGGGAGATACGCAGTATTTT. This encodes CSASRRTGGAGDTQYF. The chain carries TRBV20-1 and TRBJ2-3, with 11 bases identical to TRBD1. The trim removed 3 bases at V and 5 bases at J, leaving 10 bases unmatched. There are 16 residues in the CDR3. CDR1 DFQATT and CDR2 SNEGSKA come from the germline V gene (reference sequence).

The chain uses TRBV6-1 and TRBJ1-5; D unclear. V was trimmed by 4 bases and J by 0 bases, leaving 10 bases between them. Germline CDR1 MNHNS, CDR2 SASEGT. The CDR3 totals 15 residues. CDR3 in amino acids: CASSAWTDSNQPQHF. DNA for the CDR3: TGTGCCAGCAGTGCTTGGACTGATAGCAATCAGCCCCAGCATTTT.